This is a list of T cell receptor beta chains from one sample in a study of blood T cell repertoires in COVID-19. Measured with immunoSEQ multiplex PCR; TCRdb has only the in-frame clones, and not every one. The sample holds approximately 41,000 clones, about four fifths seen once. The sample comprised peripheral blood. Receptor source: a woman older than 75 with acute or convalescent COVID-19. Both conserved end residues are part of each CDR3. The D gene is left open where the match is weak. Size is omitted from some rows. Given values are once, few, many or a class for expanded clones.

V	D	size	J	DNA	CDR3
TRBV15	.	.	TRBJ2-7	TGTGCCACCAGCAGAGAGGTTACAGGCCTTTACGAGCAGTACTTC	CATSREVTGLYEQYF
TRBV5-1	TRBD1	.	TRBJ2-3	TGCGCCAGCTCACAGGGGGCGAGCACAGATACGCAGTATTTT	CASSQGASTDTQYF
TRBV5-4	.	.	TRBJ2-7	TGTGCCAGCAGCCTGGGGCCTGGTTCCAACGAGCAGTACTTC	CASSLGPGSNEQYF
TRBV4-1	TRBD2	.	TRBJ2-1	TGCGCCAGCAGCCAAACTAGCGGGGGGGCCGGTGAGCAGTTCTTC	CASSQTSGGAGEQFF
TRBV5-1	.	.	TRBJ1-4	TGCGCCAGCAGCTTGGGCCTAAACGGTGAAAAACTGTTTTTT	CASSLGLNGEKLFF
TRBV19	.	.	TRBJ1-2	TGTGCCAGTAGTCCTGGGGCCTCTAACTATGGCTACACCTTC	CASSPGASNYGYTF
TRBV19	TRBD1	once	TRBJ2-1	TGTGCCAGTACCCCGGGCGGGACAGGGTACAACAATGAGCAGTTCTTC	CASTPGGTGYNNEQFF
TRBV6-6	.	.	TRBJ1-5	TGTGCCAGCAGTTACGATAGAGGGACAAGCAATCAGCCCCAGCATTTT	CASSYDRGTSNQPQHF
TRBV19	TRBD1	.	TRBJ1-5	TGTGCCAGTAGTCAGACAGGGGCAGTGGGCCAGCCCCAGCATTTT	CASSQTGAVGQPQHF
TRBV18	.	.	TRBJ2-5	TGTGCCAGCTCACCGCAGCAAGAGACCCAGTACTTC	CASSPQQETQYF
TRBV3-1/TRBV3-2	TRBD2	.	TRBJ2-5	TGTGCCAGCAGCCAAGGGGGGGGTTACCAAGAGACCCAGTACTTC	CASSQGGGYQETQYF
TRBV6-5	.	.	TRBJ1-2	TGTGCCAGCAGCAGCCCACAGGGAAACTATGGCTACACCTTC	CASSSPQGNYGYTF
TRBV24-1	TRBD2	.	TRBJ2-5	TGTGCCACCAGTGATAGGAGCGGGGGGGGGCAAGAGACCCAGTACTTC	CATSDRSGGGQETQYF
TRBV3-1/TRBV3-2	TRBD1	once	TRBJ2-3	TGTGCCAGCAGCCAGGGGGCAGGGGGCCCAGATACGCAGTATTTT	CASSQGAGGPDTQYF
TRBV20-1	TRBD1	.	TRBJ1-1	TGCAGTGCTAGTCCGGACAGGGAGGCTTTCTTT	CSASPDREAFF
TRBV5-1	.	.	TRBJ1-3	TGCGCCAGCAGCTTGGAAGCCGACAGAGTACCTGGAAACACCATATATTTT	CASSLEADRVPGNTIYF
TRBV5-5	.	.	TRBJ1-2	TGTGCCAGCAGCTCCGCAGCTAACTATGGCTACACCTTC	CASSSAANYGYTF
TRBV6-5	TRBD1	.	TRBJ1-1	TGTGCCAGCAGGGCAGACAGGGATGAATTCTTT	CASRADRDEFF
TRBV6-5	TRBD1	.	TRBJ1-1	TGTGCCAGCAGCCTCACAGGGGGAGCTTTCTTT	CASSLTGGAFF
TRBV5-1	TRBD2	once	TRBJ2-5	TGCGCCAGCAGCTTGGGTTCGCGGGGGTATGTCGAGACCCAGTACTTC	CASSLGSRGYVETQYF
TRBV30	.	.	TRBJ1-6	TGTGCCTGGAGTCCTTGGGCGGGGAATTCACCCCTCCACTTT	CAWSPWAGNSPLHF
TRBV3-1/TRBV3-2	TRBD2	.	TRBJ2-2	TGTGCCAGCAGCCAAGTCCCTAGCGGGGTAGCAGGGGAGCTGTTTTTT	CASSQVPSGVAGELFF
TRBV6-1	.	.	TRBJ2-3	TGTGCCAGCAGTGAACAGGGGCCGGTTACGCAGTATTTT	CASSEQGPVTQYF